The table lists the clone carrying this T cell receptor (beta chain) with a count of one. Its antigen is not identified. The sample is drawn from a study of T cell repertoires in ileal Crohn's disease. Study-wide context: Every patient was operated on for stricturing (approximately 60%) or penetrating (about 40%) complications. Study-level points and caveats: Clonality above 26.8% at surgery always came with endoscopic recurrence.

Around 0.45 micrograms of biopsy DNA per sample underwent TCRB immunosequencing. Data came from immunoSEQ multiplex PCR; TCRdb stores just in-frame clones and leaves some out. The sample holds around 3,600 clones, roughly 82% seen once. Germline CDR1 and CDR2: SGHRS and YFSETQ. Trimming removed 4 bases at V and 5 bases at J, with 18 bases between. The CDR3 is 15 amino acids. The source is an adult with Crohn's disease. This chain links TRBV5-1 with TRBJ1-2; the D gene is possibly TRBD1 (5 bases). Sequencing was carried out using ileal tissue. In DNA form, the CDR3 reads TGCGCCAGCAGCCTAGGGGCCTCCGAGGCTTATGGCTACACCTTC. It yields the protein CASSLGASEAYGYTF.